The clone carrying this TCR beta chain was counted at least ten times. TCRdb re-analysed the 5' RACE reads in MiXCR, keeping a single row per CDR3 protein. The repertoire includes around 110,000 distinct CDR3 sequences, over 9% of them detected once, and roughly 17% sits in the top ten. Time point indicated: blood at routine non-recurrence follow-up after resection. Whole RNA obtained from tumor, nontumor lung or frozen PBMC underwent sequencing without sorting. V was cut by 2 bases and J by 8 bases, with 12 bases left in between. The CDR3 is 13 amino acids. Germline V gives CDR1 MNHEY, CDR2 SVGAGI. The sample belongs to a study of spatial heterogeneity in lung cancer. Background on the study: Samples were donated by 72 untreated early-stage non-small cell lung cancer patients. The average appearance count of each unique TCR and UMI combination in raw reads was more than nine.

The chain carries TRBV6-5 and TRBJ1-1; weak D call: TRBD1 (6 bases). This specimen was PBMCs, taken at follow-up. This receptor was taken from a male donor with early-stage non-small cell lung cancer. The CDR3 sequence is CASSYDRWAEAFF. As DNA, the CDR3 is TGTGCCAGCAGTTACGACAGGTGGGCCGAAGCTTTCTTT.